The clone carrying this TCR beta chain was found once. This sample is drawn from a study of blood T cell repertoires in COVID-19. V was clipped by 5 bases and J by 4 bases, with 6 bases between them. Looked up from germline, CDR1 is LNHDA and CDR2 is SQIVND (reference sequence). The CDR3 is 12 residues long. Libraries were prepared by immunoSEQ multiplex PCR; TCRdb keeps only in-frame clonotypes and omits some of them. The sample includes some 290,000 clones, about nine tenths of them seen just once. Sequenced sample: peripheral blood. The source of this sequence is a woman in her twenties or thirties with COVID-19, enrolled during active disease. The V and J genes are TRBV19 and TRBJ1-3, with D perhaps TRBD1 (5 bases). CDR3 region: CASSGAGNTIYF. In nucleotides, the CDR3 is TGTGCCAGTAGTGGGGCCGGAAACACCATATATTTT.